This record covers a single T cell receptor (beta chain). These data belong to a study of Ad26.COV2.S vaccination and SARS-CoV-2 variants. Treatment indicated: 15 to 20 received Ad26.COV2.S at low or high dose, single or two shots; about 5 received placebo; per-sample allocation not given. Repertoires come from day 63 after the first vaccine or placebo injection. V lost 3 bases to trimming and J lost 3 bases, with 11 bases between them. CDR3 length: 14 amino acids. CDR1 and CDR2 from the germline V gene are MNHNS and SASEGT. TCRdb's table, derived via immunoSEQ multiplex PCR, lists solely in-frame clones and lacks some. The profile shows about 410,000 clones, approximately 90% of them singletons.

J is TRBJ1-2 and V is TRBV6-1, with a tentative D call TRBD1 (5 bases). The origin of this receptor is a person aged 18-60 years who received the Ad26.COV2.S COVID-19 vaccine or a placebo. Sequencing used peripheral blood, obtained in a trial of Ad26.COV2.S vaccine versus placebo. CDR3 sequence reads: CASSEVRADYGYTF. CDR3 DNA sequence: TGTGCCAGCAGTGAGGTCAGGGCCGACTATGGCTACACCTTC.